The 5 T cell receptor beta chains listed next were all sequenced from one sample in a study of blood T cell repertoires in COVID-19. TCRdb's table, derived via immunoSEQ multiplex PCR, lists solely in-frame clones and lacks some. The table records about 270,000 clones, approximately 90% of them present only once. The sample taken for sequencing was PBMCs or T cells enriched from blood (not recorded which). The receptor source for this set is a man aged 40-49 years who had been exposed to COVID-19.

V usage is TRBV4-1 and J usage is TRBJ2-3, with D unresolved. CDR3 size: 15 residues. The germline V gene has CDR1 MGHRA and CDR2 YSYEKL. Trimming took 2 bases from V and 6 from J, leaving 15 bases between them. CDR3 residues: CASSQNSVRWDTQYF. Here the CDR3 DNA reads TGCGCCAGCAGCCAAAATTCTGTCCGGTGGGATACGCAGTATTTT.

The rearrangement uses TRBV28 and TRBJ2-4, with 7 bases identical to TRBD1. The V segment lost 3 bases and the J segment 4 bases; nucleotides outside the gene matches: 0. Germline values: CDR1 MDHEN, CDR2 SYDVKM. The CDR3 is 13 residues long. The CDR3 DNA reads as TGTGCCAGCAGTTTGGGACAGAAAAACATTCAGTACTTC. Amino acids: CASSLGQKNIQYF. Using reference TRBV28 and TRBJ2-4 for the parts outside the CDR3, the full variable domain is DVKVTQSSRYLVKRTGEKVFLECVQDMDHENMFWYRQDPGLGLRLIYFSYDVKMKEKGDIPEGYSVSREKKERFSLILESASTNQTSMYLCASSLGQKNIQYFGAGTRLSVL.

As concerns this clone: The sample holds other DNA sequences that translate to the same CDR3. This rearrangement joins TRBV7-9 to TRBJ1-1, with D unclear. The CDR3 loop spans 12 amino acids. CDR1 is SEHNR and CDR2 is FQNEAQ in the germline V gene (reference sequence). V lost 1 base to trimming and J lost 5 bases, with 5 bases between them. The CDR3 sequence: CASSLGETEAFF. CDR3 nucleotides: TGTGCCAGCAGCTTAGGGGAGACTGAAGCTTTCTTT.

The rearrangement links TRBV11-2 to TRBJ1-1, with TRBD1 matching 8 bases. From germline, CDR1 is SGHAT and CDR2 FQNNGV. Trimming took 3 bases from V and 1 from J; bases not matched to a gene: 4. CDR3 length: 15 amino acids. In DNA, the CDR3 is TGTGCCAGCAGCTTCCCAGGGGGCCGGAACACTGAAGCTTTCTTT. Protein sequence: CASSFPGGRNTEAFF.

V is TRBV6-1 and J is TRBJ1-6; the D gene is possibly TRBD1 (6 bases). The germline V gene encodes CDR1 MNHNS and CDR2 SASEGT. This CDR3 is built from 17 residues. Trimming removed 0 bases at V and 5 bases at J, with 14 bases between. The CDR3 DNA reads TGTGCCAGCAGTGAAGCTAGGGGGGAGGGGGATAATTCACCCCTCCACTTT. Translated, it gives CASSEARGEGDNSPLHF.